These T cell receptor beta chains were read from a single sample in a study of T-cell reconstitution after alpha-beta-depleted transplantation in children. Each CDR3 protein gets one entry after TCRdb re-called the PCR reads with MiXCR. The repertoire includes about 1,000,000 distinct CDR3 sequences, about 30% of them detected once, and over 25% sits in the top ten. This sample comprised PBMCs, mostly from graft donor cells, obtained 360 days after TCRalphabeta/CD19-depleted stem cell transplant. The receptors stem from a boy less than two years old who had a stem cell transplant for SCID, so the T cells may come from the graft donor. Both conserved end residues are part of each CDR3. The order of the fields is D gene, V gene, J gene, CDR3 length, clone size, CDR3 DNA, CDR3 protein. The D gene is left open where the match is weak. Not every row has a clone size; where given, it reads once, few, many or a size class.

>.|TRBV29-1|TRBJ2-7|13|.
TGCAGCGTTCGTCAGGGAAGCGCCTACGAGCAGTACTTC
CSVRQGSAYEQYF
>.|TRBV20-1|TRBJ1-4|12|.
TGCAGTGCTAGAGCGCGGTATGAAAAACTGTTTTTT
CSARARYEKLFF
>TRBD2|TRBV5-6|TRBJ2-5|15|few
TGTGCCAGCAGCCAACGGACTAGCGGGGGGGAGACCCAGTACTTC
CASSQRTSGGETQYF
>.|TRBV20-1|TRBJ1-1|16|few
TGCAGTGCTAGAGATCAATTGAAGGGGAGAGACACTGAAGCTTTCTTT
CSARDQLKGRDTEAFF
>.|TRBV6-1|TRBJ2-1|15|.
TGTGCCAGCAGCCCGGCTTTTGTGGCGGGCAATGAGCAGTTCTTC
CASSPAFVAGNEQFF
>.|TRBV27|TRBJ1-1|13|few
TGTGCCAGCAGTTTACGGGCCGGACAGGAAGCTTTCTTT
CASSLRAGQEAFF
>TRBD2|TRBV4-1|TRBJ2-3|19|few
TGCGCCAGCAGCCAAGAGGCCCTTACGGCGGGGGGCTCCACAGATACGCAGTATTTT
CASSQEALTAGGSTDTQYF
>.|TRBV29-1|TRBJ2-3|21|few
TGCAGCGTTGAAGGGGCCCCCCGCGGGGGCGCCCACAGCCAAAGCACAGATACGCAGTATTTT
CSVEGAPRGGAHSQSTDTQYF
>.|TRBV3-1|TRBJ2-7|16|.
TGTGCCAGCAGCCCACGGCGGGGGCCGCGCTACTACGAGCAGTACTTC
CASSPRRGPRYYEQYF
>.|TRBV3-1|TRBJ2-1|16|.
TGTGCCAGCAGCCCCCGGGATGGGACCCTGAACAATGAGCAGTTCTTC
CASSPRDGTLNNEQFF
>.|TRBV12-3/TRBV12-4|TRBJ2-2|13|.
TGTGCCAGTGTTGGTCCCGGCACCGGGGAGCTGTTTTTT
CASVGPGTGELFF
>.|TRBV4-1|TRBJ2-1|14|few
TGCGCCAGCAGCCAAGGACCTTGGGGAAATGAGCAGTTCTTC
CASSQGPWGNEQFF
>.|TRBV7-8|TRBJ2-5|14|few
TGTGCCAGCAGCTCTTCAGGGGTAACGGAGACCCAGTACTTC
CASSSSGVTETQYF
>.|TRBV5-6|TRBJ2-5|16|.
TGTGCCAGCAGCTTCCTCTTGAGCAGCGGCCAAGAGACCCAGTACTTC
CASSFLLSSGQETQYF
>TRBD1|TRBV12-3/TRBV12-4|TRBJ1-6|15|.
TGTGCCAGCAGGACAGGGGTTGGTTATAGTTCACCCCTCCACTTT
CASRTGVGYSSPLHF
>.|TRBV9|TRBJ2-5|15|many
TGTGCCAGCAGCGTTCAGGGGAACCTCCAGGAGACCCAGTACTTC
CASSVQGNLQETQYF
>TRBD1|TRBV6-2/TRBV6-3|TRBJ1-5|16|.
TGTGCCAGCAGTTACTCGACAGGGAAGAACAATCAGCCCCAGCATTTT
CASSYSTGKNNQPQHF
>TRBD2|TRBV3-1|TRBJ2-5|16|.
TGTGCCAGCAGCCAAGAGTACGGACCTAGCGGGGGCCAGGAGTACTTC
CASSQEYGPSGGQEYF
>.|TRBV6-1|TRBJ1-3|15|.
TGTGCCAGCAGCCGAGGGGGGGCGGCTGGAAACACCATATATTTT
CASSRGGAAGNTIYF
>.|TRBV9|TRBJ2-3|13|.
TGTGCCAGCAGCGCGGCCCACACCGATACGCAGTATTTT
CASSAAHTDTQYF
>TRBD1|TRBV11-2|TRBJ2-7|19|few
TGTGCCAGCAGCTTTAGGACAGGGACCCGTGGGGCCTCGATCTACGAGCAGTACTTC
CASSFRTGTRGASIYEQYF
>.|TRBV5-1|TRBJ2-7|15|.
TGCGCCAGCAGCTTCGAAGAGTCCGAGCTCTACGAGCAGTACTTC
CASSFEESELYEQYF
>TRBD1|TRBV2|TRBJ2-7|16|.
TGTGCCAGCACTCAACCCGGGGACAGGGCCCCCTACGAGCAGTACTTC
CASTQPGDRAPYEQYF
>.|TRBV12-3/TRBV12-4|TRBJ1-6|14|few
TGTGCCAGCGGCCAGGGACCGCTAAATTCACCCCTCCACTTT
CASGQGPLNSPLHF
>TRBD1|TRBV12-3/TRBV12-4|TRBJ2-1|14|few
TGTGCCAGCAGTTTTAGGGGGCAACGCAATGAGCAGTTCTTC
CASSFRGQRNEQFF
>.|TRBV20-1|TRBJ1-5|15|.
TGCAGTGCTAGGGTAGGGACCAATAGCAATCAGCCCCAGCATTTT
CSARVGTNSNQPQHF
>.|TRBV2|TRBJ2-1|13|few
TGTGCCAGCAGCCACCCCCCTAGTGATGAGCAGTTCTTC
CASSHPPSDEQFF
>TRBD2|TRBV20-1|TRBJ2-7|13|.
TGCAGTGCCAGAGCGGGGCAAACCTACGAGCAGTACTTC
CSARAGQTYEQYF
>.|TRBV4-3|TRBJ2-2|15|.
TGCGCCAGCAGCCAAGATCGGTTGGACACCGGGGAGCTGTTTTTT
CASSQDRLDTGELFF
>TRBD1|TRBV6-1|TRBJ1-6|15|.
TGTGCCAGCTCCAAGGGACAGACCTATAATTCACCCCTCCACTTT
CASSKGQTYNSPLHF
>.|TRBV4-1|TRBJ1-2|15|.
TGCGCCAGCAGCCAAGATAAAGGACACTACTATGGCTACACCTTC
CASSQDKGHYYGYTF
>.|TRBV10-3|TRBJ2-7|14|many
TGTGCCATCAGTACTCCGGACAGAGCCTACGAGCAGTACTTC
CAISTPDRAYEQYF
>TRBD2|TRBV7-2|TRBJ2-3|13|.
TGTGCCAGCAGCGCTAGCGGTCCAGATACGCAGTATTTT
CASSASGPDTQYF
>.|TRBV5-1|TRBJ2-7|13|.
TGCGCCAGCAGGAAGGGCGTTCCCTACGAGCAGTACTTC
CASRKGVPYEQYF
>TRBD2|TRBV7-2|TRBJ2-7|12|.
TGTGCCAGCAGCGAAAGCGGGGGACCTCTGAACTTC
CASSESGGPLNF